This TCR beta chain was sequenced in a study of blood T cell repertoires in COVID-19 (dated by TCRdb to 2018 to 2021). With respect to the entire study: Samples from collaborators originated in the United States, Italy and Spain and spanned both the acute and convalescent phases of COVID-19. The material from the prospective study consisted of cDNA or gDNA derived from T cells, B-cell-depleted T cells, or PBMCs. Subjects who had been exposed to COVID-19, were actively infected with it, or had recovered from it provided the deeply sampled blood TCRbeta repertoires that made up the dataset. The repertoires were released in a freely available public database meant as a resource for research on the immune response to SARS-CoV-2. Samples came from the ongoing ImmuneRACE study (first 160 participants) plus 1,254 subjects from 6 global collaborators. A de-identified subject ID, COVID-19 status, age in years and sex were almost always included in the sample metadata. Where available, HLA class I and class II types were taken from metadata supplied by the sample provider and were not determined by assay-based typing. Study-level results and caveats: Clinical and demographic metadata were provided uncurated, with the amount varying by source and participant.

As concerns this clone: Its antigen target is currently unknown. One end of the junction fails to match germline, which may point to a read error.

CDR1 and CDR2 (SSHAT, FNYEAQ) derive from the germline V gene (reference sequence). The CDR3 numbers 15 residues from cysteine through phenylalanine. The retained sequence is limited to the CDR3, 45 bases, with the frame set at the first base. The immunoSEQ Assay, a bias-controlled multiplex PCR, was used to amplify TCRbeta CDR3 regions from genomic DNA. As for how the authors treated the data: The number of nucleated cells in each sample was estimated from the amplification of reference gene primers within the assay. Sequence reads were collapsed and filtered to measure the absolute abundance of every unique TCRbeta CDR3 rearrangement. Productive Simpson clonality was computed per sample as the square root of Simpson's diversity index over productive rearrangements. The table was pulled from immuneACCESS by TCRdb, which kept in-frame rearrangements only. Such tables lose some clones; where checked, under half of the loss comes from unresolved V genes, and the rest has no known cause. V and J calls and clone size are those listed in that table; D and trimming were worked out from the DNA. In this sample the table shows fewer than 500,000 clones, 80% to 90% of which occur a single time. Of the sample, around 1.1% is held by the ten largest clones.

Participants in the prospective study were enrolled through a virtual design, were aged roughly 18 to 100 years, and lived in some 24 United States geographic areas. Cohort assignment in the prospective study relied on participant-reported clinical history from a screening survey and a study questionnaire. ImmuneRACE Cohort 3 recovered participants were defined by two consecutive negative NP/OP PCR tests, healthcare professional clearance, or symptom resolution. Mobile phlebotomists in the prospective study collected whole blood, serum and a nasopharyngeal or oropharyngeal swab from every participant. Additional blood draws and questionnaires over an approximately two-month period could optionally be provided by prospective study participants. Before DNA extraction, blood samples from the prospective study were shipped at room temperature or frozen.

The source is a young man who had recovered from COVID-19. Input material: PBMCs or T cells enriched from blood (not recorded which). The chain joins TRBV7-7 to TRBJ2-5, and TRBD2 matches 8 of the central bases. The CDR3 protein: CASSLGAGASETQYF. The DNA is TGTGCTAGCAGCTTAGGAGCGGGAGCGTCGGAGACCCAGTACTTC.